The T cell receptor (beta chain) under discussion was sequenced for a study of shared clonotypes between healthy human individuals. The repertoire was sequenced with immunoSEQ multiplex PCR; TCRdb's copy has only in-frame clones and lacks some. Of about 2 million clones in the sample, approximately 95% were seen once. In the naive CD8 group, cells lacked CD45RO and were positively selected for CCR7, so terminally differentiated effector memory CD45RA+ cells were left out. Comment on this clone: Antigen specificity is unknown.

Whole-study results and caveats: Sorted-subset sequencing was shown by rarefaction to be incomplete despite large depth. Clonotypes shared by all four donors outscored non-shared clonotypes in generation probability.

The CDR3 runs 13 residues. Per the germline V gene, CDR1 is SGDLS and CDR2 is YYNGEE. Trimming took 3 bases from V and 7 from J; bases not matched to a gene: 2. Sequencing was done on a sample of naive CD8+ T cells sorted from blood. This clonotype was obtained from a man in his late teens or twenties in good health. The rearrangement uses TRBV9 and TRBJ2-4; 9 bases are a match to TRBD1. CDR3 in DNA: TGTGCCAGCAGCGGGACAGGGGCCAACATTCAGTACTTC. This encodes CASSGTGANIQYF.